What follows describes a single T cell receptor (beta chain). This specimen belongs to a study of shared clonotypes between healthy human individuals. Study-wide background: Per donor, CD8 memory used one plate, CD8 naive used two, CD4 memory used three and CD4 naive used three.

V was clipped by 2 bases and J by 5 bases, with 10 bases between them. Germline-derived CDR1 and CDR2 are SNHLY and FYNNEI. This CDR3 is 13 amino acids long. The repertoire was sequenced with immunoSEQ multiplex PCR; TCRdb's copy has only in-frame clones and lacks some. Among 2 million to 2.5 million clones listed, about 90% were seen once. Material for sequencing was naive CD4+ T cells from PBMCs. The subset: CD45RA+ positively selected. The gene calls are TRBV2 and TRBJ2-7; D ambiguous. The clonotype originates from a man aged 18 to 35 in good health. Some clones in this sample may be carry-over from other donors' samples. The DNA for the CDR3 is TGTGCCAGCAGTGAATCCGTGGCAGACGAGCAGTACTTC. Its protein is CASSESVADEQYF.